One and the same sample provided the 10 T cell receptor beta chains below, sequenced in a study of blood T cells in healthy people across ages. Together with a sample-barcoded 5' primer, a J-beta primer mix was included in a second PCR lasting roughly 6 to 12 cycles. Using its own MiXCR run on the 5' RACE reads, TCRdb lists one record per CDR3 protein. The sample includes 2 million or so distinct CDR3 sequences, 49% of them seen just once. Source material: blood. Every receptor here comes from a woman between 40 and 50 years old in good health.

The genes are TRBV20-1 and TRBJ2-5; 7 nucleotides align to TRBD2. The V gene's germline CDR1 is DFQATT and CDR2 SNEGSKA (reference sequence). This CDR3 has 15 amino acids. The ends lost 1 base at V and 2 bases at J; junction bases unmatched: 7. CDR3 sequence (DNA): TGCAGTGCTAGAGCGTCAGCGGGGCTGCAAGAGACCCAGTACTTC. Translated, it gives CSARASAGLQETQYF.

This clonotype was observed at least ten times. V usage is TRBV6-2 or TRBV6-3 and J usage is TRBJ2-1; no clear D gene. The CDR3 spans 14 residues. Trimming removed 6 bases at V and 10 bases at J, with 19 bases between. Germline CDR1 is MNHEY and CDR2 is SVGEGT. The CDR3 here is CASRDLLFMGEQFF. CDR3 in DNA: TGTGCCAGCAGGGACCTTTTGTTCATGGGGGAGCAGTTCTTC.

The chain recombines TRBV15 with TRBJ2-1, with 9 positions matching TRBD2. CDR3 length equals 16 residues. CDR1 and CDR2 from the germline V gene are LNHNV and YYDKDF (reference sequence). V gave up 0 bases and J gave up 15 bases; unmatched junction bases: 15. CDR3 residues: CATSRESGGTLMSTFF. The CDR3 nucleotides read TGTGCCACCAGCAGAGAGAGCGGGGGGACACTAATGAGCACGTTCTTC.

CDR3 coding DNA: TGTGCCAGCACGAAGGGACTAGCGGGGGGGCCCCTCGAGCAGTACTTC. This codes for CASTKGLAGGPLEQYF. This chain uses TRBV25-1 with TRBJ2-7; 16 bases line up with TRBD2. V shed 7 bases and J 6 bases; nucleotides not matched to a gene: 9. Germline CDR1 and CDR2: MGHDK and SYGVNS. The CDR3 contains 16 residues.

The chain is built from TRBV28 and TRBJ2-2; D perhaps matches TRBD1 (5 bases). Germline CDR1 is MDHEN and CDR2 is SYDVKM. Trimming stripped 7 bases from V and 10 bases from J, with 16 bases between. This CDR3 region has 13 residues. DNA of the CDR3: TGTGCCAGCACCCAGGGTATTCACGAGGAGCTGTTTTTT. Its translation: CASTQGIHEELFF.

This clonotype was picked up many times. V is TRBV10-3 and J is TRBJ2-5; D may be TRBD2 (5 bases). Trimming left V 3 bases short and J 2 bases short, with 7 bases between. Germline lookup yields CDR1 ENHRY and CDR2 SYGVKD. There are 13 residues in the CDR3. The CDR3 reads CAISDRGQETQYF. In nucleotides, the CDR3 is TGTGCCATCAGTGACCGGGGTCAAGAGACCCAGTACTTC.

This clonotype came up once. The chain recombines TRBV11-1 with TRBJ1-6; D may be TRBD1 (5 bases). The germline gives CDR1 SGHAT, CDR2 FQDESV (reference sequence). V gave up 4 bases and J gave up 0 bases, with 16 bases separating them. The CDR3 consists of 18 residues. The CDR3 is CASSSPRGESSYNSPLHF. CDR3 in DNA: TGTGCCAGCAGCTCCCCCCGGGGGGAGAGCTCCTATAATTCACCCCTCCACTTT.

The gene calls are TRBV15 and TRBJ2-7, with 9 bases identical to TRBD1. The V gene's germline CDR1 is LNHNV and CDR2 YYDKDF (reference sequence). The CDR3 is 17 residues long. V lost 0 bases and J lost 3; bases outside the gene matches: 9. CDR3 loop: CATSRDRGTGNNYEQYF. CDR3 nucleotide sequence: TGTGCCACCAGCAGAGATCGAGGGACAGGGAATAACTACGAGCAGTACTTC.

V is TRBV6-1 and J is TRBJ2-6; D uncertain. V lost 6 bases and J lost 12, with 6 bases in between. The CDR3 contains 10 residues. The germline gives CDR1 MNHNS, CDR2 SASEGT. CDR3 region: CASRMVVLTF. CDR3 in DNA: TGTGCCAGCAGAATGGTCGTCCTGACTTTC.

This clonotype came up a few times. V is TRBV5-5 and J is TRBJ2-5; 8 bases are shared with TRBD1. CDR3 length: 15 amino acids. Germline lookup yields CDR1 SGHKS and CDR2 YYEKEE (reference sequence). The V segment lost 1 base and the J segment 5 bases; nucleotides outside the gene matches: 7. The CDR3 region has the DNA TGTGCCAGCAGCTTGAACAGGGGGACTTCGGAGACCCAGTACTTC. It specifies CASSLNRGTSETQYF.